The clone carrying this TCR beta chain was recorded only once. The sample is drawn from a study of blood T cell repertoires in COVID-19. Study-level background: The origin of the acute and convalescent COVID-19 samples was the United States, Italy and Spain.

The ends lost 2 bases at V and 6 bases at J; junction bases unmatched: 11. This CDR3 contains 17 residues. Per germline, CDR1 LNHNV and CDR2 YYDKDF (reference sequence). Cohorts were based on clinical histories the participants reported. Profiling relied on immunoSEQ multiplex PCR, and the TCRdb table lists in-frame clones only, not all of them. This table holds a few hundred thousand clones, about 90% found once. This clonotype was obtained from a man aged 30 to 45 who had recovered from COVID-19. Sequences were obtained from PBMCs or T cells enriched from blood (not recorded which). This rearrangement joins TRBV15 to TRBJ2-1, with 9 bases matching TRBD2. The CDR3 DNA follows: TGTGCCACCAGCAGAAATGTTGGGGGACTAGCCACCAATGAGCAGTTCTTC. This codes for CATSRNVGGLATNEQFF.